The clone carrying this T cell receptor beta chain was observed many times. This entry comes from a study of Graves' ophthalmopathy and Graves' hyperthyroidism. From fresh peripheral blood, roughly 9.3 ml in volume, the PBMCs were obtained. Beta-chain TCR CDR3 regions were amplified from RNA transcripts. Second-round multiplex PCR came after first-round RT-PCR with HTBI primers. From the multiplex PCR reads, TCRdb called clonotypes with MiXCR, one entry per CDR3 protein. The data contain hundreds of thousands of distinct CDR3 sequences, 40% of them singletons. The CDR3 runs to 14 residues. Trimming pared 6 bases from V and 0 bases from J, leaving 12 bases between.

V usage is TRBV12-3 or TRBV12-4 and J usage is TRBJ2-7; the D gene is possibly TRBD1 (6 bases). The sequence came from an adult man with Graves' ophthalmopathy. The sequenced sample consisted of peripheral blood. The CDR3 protein is CASRDSPSSYEQYF. In nucleotides, the CDR3 is TGTGCCAGCAGGGACAGTCCTAGCTCCTACGAGCAGTACTTC.